This T cell receptor (beta chain) derives from a study of blood T cell repertoires in COVID-19. In the study overall: Acute and convalescent COVID-19 samples came from the United States, Italy and Spain. The cDNA or gDNA used as material had been derived from T cells, B-cell-depleted T cells, or PBMCs.

The V and J ends lost 5 bases and 8 bases, in that order; junction bases with no gene match: 6. This CDR3 region has 13 residues. Germline CDR1 and CDR2: LNHDA and SQIVND (reference sequence). The method was immunoSEQ multiplex PCR; TCRdb's version includes in-frame clones alone and lacks a portion of them. The sample carries some 54,000 clones, around 80% recorded once. The chain couples TRBV19 to TRBJ2-1, with 7 positions matching TRBD1. The sequenced material came from peripheral blood. This TCR was recovered from a woman of 80 years or more with COVID-19, enrolled during active disease. The CDR3 nucleotides read TGTGCCAGTAGTTACGACAGGGCTGATGAGCAGTTCTTC. Translating it yields CASSYDRADEQFF.